Each of the 2 T cell receptor beta chains below was sequenced from the same sample in a study of cytomegalovirus exposure and HLA in healthy donors (dated by TCRdb to the late 2010s). The library was produced with the immunoSEQ multiplex PCR assay. For the multiplex PCR, a mixture combining 60 forward primers for TCR Vbeta segments and 13 reverse primers for TCR Jbeta segments was used. TCRdb obtained this table from immuneACCESS and retained in-frame rearrangements with V and J assigned. These tables miss some clones; where compared with another copy, unresolved V genes account for less than half of the shortfall, and the remainder is unexplained. Present in this sample are about 160,000 clones, about 83% of which were seen just once. The ten biggest clones cover around an eighth of the sample. The material sequenced was PBMCs. The receptors derive from a man aged 35-49 years in good health and CMV-seropositive.

V is TRBV5-1 and J is TRBJ1-1, with D maybe TRBD1 (6 bases). The CDR3 has 14 amino acids. The V gene lost 1 base and the J gene lost 4 bases, with 11 bases spanning the gap. Germline CDR1 and CDR2: SGHRS and YFSETQ. The CDR3 loop is CASSLSGGGTEAFF. In DNA, the CDR3 is TGCGCCAGCAGCTTGAGCGGGGGCGGCACTGAAGCTTTCTTT.

The chain couples TRBV7-9 to TRBJ1-2; a possible D gene is TRBD1 (6 bases). The CDR3 has 14 residues. Germline values: CDR1 SEHNR, CDR2 FQNEAQ (reference sequence). V was cut by 5 bases and J by 4 bases, with 14 bases left in between. CDR3 residues: CASSQPDSFYGYTF. CDR3 sequence (DNA): TGTGCCAGCAGCCAGCCGGACAGCTTCTATGGCTACACCTTC. The whole variable domain, filled in from reference TRBV7-9 and TRBJ1-2, reads DTGVSQNPRHKITKRGQNVTFRCDPISEHNRLYWYRQTLGQGPEFLTYFQNEAQLEKSRLLSDRFSAERPKGSFSTLEIQRTEQGDSAMYLCASSQPDSFYGYTFGSGTRLTVV.